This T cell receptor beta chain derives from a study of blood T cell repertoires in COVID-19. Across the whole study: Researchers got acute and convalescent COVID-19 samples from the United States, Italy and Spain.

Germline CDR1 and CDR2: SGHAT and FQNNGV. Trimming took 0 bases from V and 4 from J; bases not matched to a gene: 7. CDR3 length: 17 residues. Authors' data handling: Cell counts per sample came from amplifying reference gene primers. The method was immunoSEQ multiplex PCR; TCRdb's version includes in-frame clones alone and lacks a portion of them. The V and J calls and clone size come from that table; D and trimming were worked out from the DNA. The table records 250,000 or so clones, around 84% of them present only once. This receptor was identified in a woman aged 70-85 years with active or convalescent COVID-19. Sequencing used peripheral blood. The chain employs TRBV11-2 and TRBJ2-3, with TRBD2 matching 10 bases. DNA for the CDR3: TGTGCCAGCAGCTTAGACCTGGGGCTAGCGGGGGCAGATACGCAGTATTTT. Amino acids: CASSLDLGLAGADTQYF.